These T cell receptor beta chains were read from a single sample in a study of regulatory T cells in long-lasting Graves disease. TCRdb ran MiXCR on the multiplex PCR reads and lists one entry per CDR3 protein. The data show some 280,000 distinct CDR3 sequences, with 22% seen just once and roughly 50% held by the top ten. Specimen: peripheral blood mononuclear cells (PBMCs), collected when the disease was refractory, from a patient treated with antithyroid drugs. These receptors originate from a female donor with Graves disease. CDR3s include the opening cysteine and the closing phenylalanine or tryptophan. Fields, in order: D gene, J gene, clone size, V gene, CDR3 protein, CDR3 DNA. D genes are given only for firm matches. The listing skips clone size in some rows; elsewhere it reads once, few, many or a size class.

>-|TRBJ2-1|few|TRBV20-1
CSAKGYNEQFF
TGCAGTGCTAAGGGGTACAATGAGCAGTTCTTC
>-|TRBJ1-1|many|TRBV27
CASSLSGALYTEAFF
TGTGCCAGCAGTTTATCGGGGGCCCTATACACTGAAGCTTTCTTT
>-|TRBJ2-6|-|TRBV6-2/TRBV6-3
CASRSMSGANVLTF
TGTGCCAGCAGAAGCATGTCTGGGGCCAACGTCCTGACTTTC
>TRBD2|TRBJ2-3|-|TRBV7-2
CASSRLADTDTQYF
TGTGCCAGCAGCAGACTAGCGGACACAGATACGCAGTATTTT
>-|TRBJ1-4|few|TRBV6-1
CASRKISDSEKLFF
TGTGCCAGCAGAAAGATTAGCGATTCAGAAAAACTGTTTTTT
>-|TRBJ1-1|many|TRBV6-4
CASSPWVGSPAFF
TGTGCCAGCAGTCCGTGGGTCGGAAGCCCGGCTTTCTTT
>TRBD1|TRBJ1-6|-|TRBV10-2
CASRNGQGWNSPLHF
TGCGCCAGCAGGAACGGACAGGGTTGGAATTCACCCCTCCACTTT
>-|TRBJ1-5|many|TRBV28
CASLGRDQPQHF
TGTGCCAGCCTCGGAAGGGATCAGCCCCAGCATTTT
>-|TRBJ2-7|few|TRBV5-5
CASSLGVVGAYEQYF
TGCGCCAGCAGCTTGGGAGTCGTTGGGGCCTACGAGCAGTACTTC
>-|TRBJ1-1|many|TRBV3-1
CASSQEGVTEAFF
TGTGCCAGCAGCCAAGAAGGGGTGACTGAAGCTTTCTTT
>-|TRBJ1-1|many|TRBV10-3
CAISESSDSNGDTEAFF
TGTGCCATCAGTGAGTCGAGTGACTCCAACGGCGACACTGAAGCTTTCTTT
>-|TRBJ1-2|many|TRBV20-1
CSARVAGGGANYGYTF
TGCAGTGCTAGAGTGGCCGGTGGGGGGGCGAACTATGGCTACACCTTC
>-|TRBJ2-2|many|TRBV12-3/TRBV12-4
CASRRQVTGELFF
TGTGCCAGCAGACGACAGGTCACCGGGGAGCTGTTTTTT
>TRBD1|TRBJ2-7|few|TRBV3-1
CASSPYRGLHEQYF
TGTGCCAGCAGCCCGTACAGGGGGCTCCACGAGCAGTACTTC
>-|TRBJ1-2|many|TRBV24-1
CATSDVQGNAYGYTF
TGTGCCACCAGTGACGTACAGGGAAATGCCTATGGCTACACCTTC
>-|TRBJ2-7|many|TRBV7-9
CASTTSEPSEQYF
TGTGCCAGCACCACCAGCGAGCCGTCCGAGCAGTACTTC
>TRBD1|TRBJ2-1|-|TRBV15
CATSPRTGSYNEQFF
TGTGCCACCAGCCCGCGGACAGGGTCCTACAATGAGCAGTTCTTC
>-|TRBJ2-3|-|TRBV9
CASSVAGLYTDTQYF
TGTGCCAGCAGCGTAGCGGGACTCTACACAGATACGCAGTATTTT
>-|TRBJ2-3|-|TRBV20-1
CSARVGGGSTGTQYF
TGCAGTGCTAGAGTCGGGGGCGGGAGTACAGGTACGCAGTATTTT
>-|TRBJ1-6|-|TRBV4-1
CASSQEAVQMNSPLHF
TGCGCCAGCAGCCAAGAAGCGGTACAGATGAATTCACCCCTCCACTTT
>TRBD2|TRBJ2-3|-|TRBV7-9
CASSPRIAGVEDTQYF
TGTGCCAGCAGCCCAAGAATAGCGGGAGTGGAGGATACGCAGTATTTT
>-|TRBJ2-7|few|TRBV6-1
CASSQRVGSDPYEQYF
TGTGCCAGCAGCCAAAGGGTGGGGTCCGACCCCTACGAGCAGTACTTC
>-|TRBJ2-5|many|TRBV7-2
CASSSGPTQGGQYF
TGTGCCAGCAGCTCGGGACCAACCCAGGGTGGCCAGTACTTC